This note documents a single TCR beta chain sequence. CD8 cells classed as naive were CD45RO-negative and positively selected for CCR7, excluding terminally differentiated effector memory CD45RA+ cells. The sample belongs to a study of shared clonotypes between healthy human individuals. Overall study context: Researchers assigned three CD4 naive, three CD4 memory, two CD8 naive and one CD8 memory plate to each donor.

Original data processing: Filtering differed since immunoSEQ provided only junctions, with no quality scores. Clones were sequenced by immunoSEQ multiplex PCR, and TCRdb holds only the in-frame ones, with some missing. V, J and clone size reflect that table, while D and trimming were determined from the DNA. This sample has some 2.1 million clones, with around 93% found just once. Material: naive CD8+ T cells from PBMCs. The TCR sequence derives from a man between 18 and 35 years old in good health. Some clones in this sample may be carry-over from other donors' samples.

The chain's CDR3 is CASSFSATYEQYF. The DNA of the CDR3 is TGTGCCAGCAGCTTTTCAGCCACCTACGAGCAGTACTTC. The chain couples TRBV7-9 to TRBJ2-7, with D unclear. Germline values: CDR1 SEHNR, CDR2 FQNEAQ (reference sequence). Between the trimmed V and J ends, which lost 3 bases and 2 bases, there was a span of 8 bases. This CDR3 contains 13 residues.